These 20 T cell receptor beta chains came from one sample sequenced in a study of blood T cells in healthy people across ages (dated by TCRdb to about 2015). Library prep was done by 5' RACE. Sequencing relied on an Illumina HiSeq 2500. The second PCR ran for about 7 to 11 cycles and used a J-beta primer mix along with a sample-barcoded 5' primer. TCRdb reanalyzed the raw reads on its own, using fastp at Q25 for trimming and MiXCR for clone calling, and kept in-frame beta chains. Entries that share a CDR3 protein sequence are merged under the most common genes and DNA. Present in this sample are fewer than 800,000 distinct CDR3 sequences, 32% of which were seen just once. Approximately 15% of the sample is in the top ten clones. What was sequenced was blood. The receptors come from an elderly woman in good health. Donor details come from another sample of the same person, matched by shared clones.

This clonotype was seen more than once but under ten times. The chain employs TRBV10-3 and TRBJ2-3; 12 bases fit TRBD1. In germline, CDR1 is ENHRY, CDR2 SYGVKD. After removal of 4 bases from V and 1 base from J, the junction contained 6 bases not matched to a gene. The CDR3 consists of 17 residues. The CDR3: CAISGGQGAWGTDTQYF. CDR3 sequence (DNA): TGTGCCATCAGTGGGGGACAGGGGGCCTGGGGCACAGATACGCAGTATTTT.

This clonotype came up many times. The V call is TRBV7-9, the J call TRBJ2-5; 7 bases map to TRBD1. Germline V gene sequence: CDR1 SEHNR, CDR2 FQNEAQ (reference sequence). The V segment lost 2 bases and the J segment 2 bases; nucleotides outside the gene matches: 5. The CDR3 has 15 amino acids. CDR3 bases: TGTGCCAGCAGCTTATGGTTGACAGGGCAAGAGACCCAGTACTTC. Amino acids: CASSLWLTGQETQYF.

This clonotype occurred many times. CDR3 loop: CSAGATPETQYF. The CDR3, as DNA: TGCAGTGCTGGAGCTACTCCGGAGACCCAGTACTTC. This chain uses TRBV20-1 with TRBJ2-5; unclear D gene. Per germline, CDR1 DFQATT and CDR2 SNEGSKA (reference sequence). V lost 5 bases and J 5 bases, leaving 12 bases between the germline ends. The CDR3 consists of 12 residues.

The rearrangement links TRBV10-3 to TRBJ1-4; 12 nucleotides align to TRBD1. From germline, CDR1 is ENHRY and CDR2 SYGVKD. This CDR3 comprises 14 residues. V shed 6 bases, J shed 8 bases, and the junction held 4 bases outside the gene matches. The CDR3 nucleotides are TGTGCCATCAGGGGGACAGGGGGCGCGGAAAAACTGTTTTTT. It specifies CAIRGTGGAEKLFF.

The rearrangement links TRBV12-3 or TRBV12-4 to TRBJ2-1; 7 positions agree with TRBD1. V lost 6 bases and J lost 4; bases outside the gene matches: 9. The length of the CDR3 is 15 residues. The CDR3: CASSFQGQSYNEQFF. Here the CDR3 DNA reads TGTGCCAGCAGCTTCCAGGGACAGTCTTACAATGAGCAGTTCTTC.

This chain uses TRBV10-1 with TRBJ1-2; D is ambiguous. Looked up from germline, CDR1 is WNHNN and CDR2 is SYGVQD (reference sequence). This CDR3 has 13 amino acids. The V end was cut by 0 bases, the J end by 8 bases, with 10 bases between. The CDR3 coding sequence is TGCGCCAGCAGTGAGTCGACTCTGGGGGGCTACACCTTC. Translated: CASSESTLGGYTF.

This clonotype appeared a single time. This chain links TRBV30 with TRBJ2-5; D gene uncertain. The CDR3 loop spans 11 amino acids. Trimming stripped 5 bases from V and 11 bases from J, with 15 bases between. Germline V lookup: CDR1 GTSNPN, CDR2 SVGIG (reference sequence). The CDR3: CAWGTSDEQYF. The CDR3 DNA reads TGTGCCTGGGGTACCTCTGATGAGCAGTACTTC.

This clonotype has at least ten counts. The CDR3 here is CASGLGPYGYTF. In DNA, the CDR3 is TGTGCTAGTGGTTTGGGGCCCTATGGCTACACCTTC. V is TRBV12-5 and J is TRBJ1-2; D is undetermined. Germline V gene data show CDR1 as LGHNT and CDR2 as FRNRAP. The CDR3 length is 12 residues. The V end was cut by 1 base, the J end by 4 bases, with 4 bases between. Using reference TRBV12-5 and TRBJ1-2 for the parts outside the CDR3, the full variable domain is DARVTQTPRHKVTEMGQEVTMRCQPILGHNTVFWYRQTMMQGLELLAYFRNRAPLDDSGMPKDRFSAEMPDATLATLKIQPSEPRDSAVYFCASGLGPYGYTFGSGTRLTVV.

This clonotype has just a few counts. The rearrangement links TRBV7-9 to TRBJ1-1; a weak D match, TRBD1 (5 bases). The V end was cut by 1 base, the J end by 2 bases, with 14 bases between. This CDR3 has 16 residues. Germline CDR1 and CDR2: SEHNR and FQNEAQ (reference sequence). The CDR3 DNA reads TGTGCCAGCAGCTTAGGGACATCCGGAGGTAACACTGAAGCTTTCTTT. Its protein product is CASSLGTSGGNTEAFF.

This clonotype was counted once. This clone may be a read error of a much larger clone one base away. The CDR3 region has the DNA TGTGCCAGCAGTGAAAGGGGAATTAACTATGGCTGCACCTTC. Its protein product is CASSERGINYGCTF. This chain joins TRBV6-1 and TRBJ1-2; tentatively, D is TRBD1 (5 bases). This CDR3 has 14 residues. CDR1 is MNHNS and CDR2 is SASEGT in the germline V gene.

This clonotype was detected once. The chain has TRBV20-1 and TRBJ2-7; TRBD2 aligns across 7 bases. The CDR3 contains 16 residues. After removal of 2 bases from V and 5 bases from J, the junction contained 15 bases not matched to a gene. CDR1 and CDR2 (germline): DFQATT, SNEGSKA (reference sequence). This CDR3 reads CSARPVTSFVINEQYF. For the CDR3, the DNA is TGCAGTGCTAGACCTGTGACTAGCTTTGTCATTAACGAGCAGTACTTC.

This clonotype is classed as medium-sized. The J gene is TRBJ2-1, the V gene TRBV6-6, with D unclear. The CDR3 totals 10 residues. Between the trimmed V and J ends, which lost 6 bases and 7 bases, there was a span of 4 bases. CDR1 is MNHNY, CDR2 SVGAGI, per germline (reference sequence). CDR3 amino acids: CASRRNEQFF. CDR3 bases: TGTGCCAGCAGACGAAATGAGCAGTTCTTC.

A few counts support this clonotype. The chain combines TRBV4-1 with TRBJ2-7; D may be TRBD2 (6 bases). The J call is doubtful: the DNA matches TRBJ2-5 better. The CDR3 extends over 15 amino acids. Germline V lookup: CDR1 MGHRA, CDR2 YSYEKL. CDR3: CASSQEIAEGGTQYF. The CDR3 DNA reads as TGCGCCAGCAGCCAAGAAATAGCGGAGGGCGGGACCCAGTACTTC.

The V and J genes are TRBV15 and TRBJ2-7, with D perhaps TRBD1 or TRBD2 (5 bases each). The CDR3 consists of 14 residues. The germline CDR1 and CDR2 sequences are LNHNV and YYDKDF (reference sequence). Trimming cost V 6 bases and J 3 bases, with 15 bases left between them. The CDR3 loop reads CATSPTAAGYEQYF. The CDR3 DNA is TGTGCCACCAGTCCGACAGCGGCGGGCTACGAGCAGTACTTC.

This clonotype was seen repeatedly, ten times or more. The V and J genes are TRBV5-5 and TRBJ2-6; D gene uncertain. In germline, CDR1 is SGHKS, CDR2 YYEKEE (reference sequence). V was shortened by 4 bases and J by 2 bases, with 10 bases between the two germline ends. The CDR3 extends over 15 amino acids. DNA for the CDR3: TGTGCCAGCAGCCCCTCACATCCTGGGGCCAACGTCCTGACTTTC. This sequence encodes CASSPSHPGANVLTF.

The chain couples TRBV12-3 or TRBV12-4 to TRBJ1-1, with TRBD1 as a possible D gene (5 bases). Between the trimmed V and J ends, which lost 3 bases and 1 base, there was a span of 9 bases. The length of the CDR3 is 14 residues. The CDR3 loop reads CASSLAQANTEAFF. Here the CDR3 DNA reads TGTGCCAGCAGTTTGGCACAGGCGAACACTGAAGCTTTCTTT.

This clonotype showed up many times. The gene calls are TRBV6-5 and TRBJ1-1; tentatively, D is TRBD1 (5 bases). V was cut by 2 bases and J by 5 bases, with 12 bases left in between. The CDR3 length is 14 residues. Germline CDR1 reads MNHEY; CDR2 reads SVGAGI. CDR3 sequence reads: CASSYRGSWTEAFF. The CDR3 DNA reads as TGTGCCAGCAGTTACCGGGGGTCATGGACTGAAGCTTTCTTT.

This clonotype has a count of ten or more. The rearrangement joins TRBV6-5 to TRBJ2-7, with 7 nucleotides matching TRBD2. There are 14 residues in the CDR3. The germline V gene has CDR1 MNHEY and CDR2 SVGAGI. V shed 8 bases and J 1 base; nucleotides not matched to a gene: 8. This CDR3 is CASVNPSGSYEQYF. The CDR3 DNA is TGTGCCAGCGTAAATCCTAGCGGATCCTACGAGCAGTACTTC.

This chain uses TRBV7-2 with TRBJ1-6; D is perhaps TRBD1 (6 bases). V was trimmed by 5 bases and J by 0 bases, leaving 20 bases between them. The CDR3 is 19 residues long. Looked up from germline, CDR1 is SGHTA and CDR2 is FQGNSA. The CDR3 loop reads CASSQMRDTRSSYNSPLHF. The CDR3 DNA reads as TGTGCCAGCAGCCAGATGAGGGACACCAGGAGCTCCTATAATTCACCCCTCCACTTT. Based on the CDR3 plus reference TRBV7-2 and TRBJ1-6, the full variable domain is GAGVSQSPSNKVTEKGKDVELRCDPISGHTALYWYRQSLGQGLEFLIYFQGNSAPDKSGLPSDRFSAERTGGSVSTLTIQRTQQEDSAVYLCASSQMRDTRSSYNSPLHFGNGTRLTVT.

This clonotype was found once. A clone one base away is much larger, so this may be a read error. V usage is TRBV5-1 and J usage is TRBJ1-2; 8 positions match TRBD1. CDR1 and CDR2 (germline): SGHRS, YFSETQ. The CDR3 length is 15 residues. The CDR3: CASSTGQGVNYDYTF. The CDR3 region has the DNA TGCGCCAGCAGCACCGGACAGGGTGTTAACTATGACTACACCTTC.